A selection of T cell receptor beta chains follows, all from one sample in a study of T cells in Graves' hyperthyroidism and ophthalmopathy. TCRdb analysed the multiplex PCR reads with MiXCR anew, one entry per CDR3 protein. The data contain 550,000 to 700,000 distinct CDR3 sequences, 35% to 55% of them singletons. Specimen: peripheral blood or thyroid tissue (not recorded which). These receptors all stem from an adult woman with Graves' disease, either hyperthyroidism or ophthalmopathy (not recorded which). The CDR3 runs from the conserved cysteine through the conserved F or W.

V gene,J gene,CDR3 protein
TRBV5-1,TRBJ2-7,CASSLAGTEQYF
TRBV28,TRBJ1-6,CAAQDGGLGSPLHF
TRBV4-1,TRBJ1-6,CASSQLPTSPLHF
TRBV5-1,TRBJ2-5,CASSSGPPGETQYF
TRBV11-2,TRBJ1-2,CASSARPDSDYGYTF
TRBV29-1,TRBJ2-5,CSILRGETQYF
TRBV20-1,TRBJ1-2,CSVRVALTGYHGYTF
TRBV10-3,TRBJ2-7,CATHSSGFYEQYF
TRBV30,TRBJ1-1,CAWSRNRGRGGEAFF
TRBV12-3/TRBV12-4,TRBJ1-5,CASISSVGPNQPQHF
TRBV5-1,TRBJ1-2,CASSLQGRGF
TRBV18,TRBJ1-2,CASSPSENYGYTF
TRBV7-9,TRBJ1-6,CASSLVPGTGHNSPLHF
TRBV7-2,TRBJ1-3,CASSLRGQGYGNTIYF
TRBV7-2,TRBJ1-1,CASSYRGGTEAFF
TRBV29-1,TRBJ1-1,CSVGEGGDTEAFF
TRBV2,TRBJ1-2,CASSEGVGPPYGYTF
TRBV29-1,TRBJ2-7,CSFQDHYEQYF
TRBV10-3,TRBJ1-2,CAISELGDGYTF
TRBV11-2,TRBJ2-7,CASSPQGFELGEQYF
TRBV20-1,TRBJ1-5,CSARRAGVEETQHF
TRBV7-9,TRBJ1-2,CASSSLTGDGYTF
TRBV9,TRBJ1-6,CASSVGTAISPLHF
TRBV5-1,TRBJ1-3,CASSSQQGNTIYF
TRBV29-1,TRBJ1-2,CSVGQLPGYGYTF
TRBV7-3,TRBJ1-2,CASSSSRGGAGPLTF
TRBV7-8,TRBJ1-2,CASSLDGPGYTF
TRBV28,TRBJ2-7,CASSSAGRSYEQYF
TRBV7-9,TRBJ1-2,CASSDLWGYTF
TRBV10-3,TRBJ2-7,CAISNRQGRYYEQYF
TRBV6-1,TRBJ1-1,CASFPRDTEAFF
TRBV5-1,TRBJ2-2,CASRRTGTNTGELFF
TRBV7-9,TRBJ2-7,CASRPGQGGIEQYF
TRBV5-6,TRBJ2-5,CASSLLDSGLETQYF
TRBV6-5,TRBJ2-7,CASSYTTGNEQYF
TRBV9,TRBJ1-1,CASSVLGPPFAEAFF
TRBV2,TRBJ2-7,CASILTYEQYF
TRBV9,TRBJ1-3,CASSTGQILDTIYF
TRBV5-4,TRBJ1-2,CASSLAVVDNYYGYTF